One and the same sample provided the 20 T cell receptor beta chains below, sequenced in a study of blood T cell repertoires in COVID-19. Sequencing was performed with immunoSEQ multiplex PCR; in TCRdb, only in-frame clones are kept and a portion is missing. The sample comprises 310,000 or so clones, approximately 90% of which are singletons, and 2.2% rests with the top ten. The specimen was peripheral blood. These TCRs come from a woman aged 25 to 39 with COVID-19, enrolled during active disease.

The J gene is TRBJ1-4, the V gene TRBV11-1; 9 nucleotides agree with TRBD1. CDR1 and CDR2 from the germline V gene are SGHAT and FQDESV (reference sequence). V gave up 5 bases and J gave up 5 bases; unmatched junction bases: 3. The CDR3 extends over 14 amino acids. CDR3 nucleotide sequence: TGTGCCAGCAGCCTCGGACAGGGGAATGAAAAACTGTTTTTT. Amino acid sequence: CASSLGQGNEKLFF. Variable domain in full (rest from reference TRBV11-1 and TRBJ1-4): EAEVAQSPRYKITEKSQAVAFWCDPISGHATLYWYRQILGQGPELLVQFQDESVVDDSQLPKDRFSAERLKGVDSTLKIQPAELGDSAMYLCASSLGQGNEKLFFGSGTQLSVL.

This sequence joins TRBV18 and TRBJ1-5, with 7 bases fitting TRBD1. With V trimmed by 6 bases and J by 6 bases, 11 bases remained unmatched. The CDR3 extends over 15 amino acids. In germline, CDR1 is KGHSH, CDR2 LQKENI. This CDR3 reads CASSLGGRDAQPQHF. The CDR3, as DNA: TGTGCCAGCTCTCTAGGGGGCAGGGACGCTCAGCCCCAGCATTTT.

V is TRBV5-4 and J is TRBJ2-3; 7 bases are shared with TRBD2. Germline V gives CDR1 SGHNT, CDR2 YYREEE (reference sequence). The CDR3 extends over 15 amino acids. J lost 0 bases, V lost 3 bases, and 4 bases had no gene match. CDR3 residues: CASSYIAGSTDTQYF. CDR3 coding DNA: TGTGCCAGCAGCTACATAGCGGGTAGCACAGATACGCAGTATTTT. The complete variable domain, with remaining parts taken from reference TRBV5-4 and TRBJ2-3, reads ETGVTQSPTHLIKTRGQQVTLRCSSQSGHNTVSWYQQALGQGPQFIFQYYREEENGRGNFPPRFSGLQFPNYSSELNVNALELDDSALYLCASSYIAGSTDTQYFGPGTRLTVL.

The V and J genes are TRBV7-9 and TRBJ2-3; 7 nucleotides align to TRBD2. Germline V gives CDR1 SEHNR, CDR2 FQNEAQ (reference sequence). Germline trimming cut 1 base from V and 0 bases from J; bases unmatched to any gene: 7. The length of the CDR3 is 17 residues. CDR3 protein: CASSLGGSGASTDTQYF. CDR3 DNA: TGTGCCAGCAGCTTAGGTGGAAGCGGGGCTAGCACAGATACGCAGTATTTT.

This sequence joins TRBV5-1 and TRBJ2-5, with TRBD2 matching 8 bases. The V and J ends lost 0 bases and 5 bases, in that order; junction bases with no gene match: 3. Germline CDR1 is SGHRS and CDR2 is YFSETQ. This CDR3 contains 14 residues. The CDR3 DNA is TGCGCCAGCAGCTTGGCCGGGAGGGAGGAGACCCAGTACTTC. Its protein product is CASSLAGREETQYF.

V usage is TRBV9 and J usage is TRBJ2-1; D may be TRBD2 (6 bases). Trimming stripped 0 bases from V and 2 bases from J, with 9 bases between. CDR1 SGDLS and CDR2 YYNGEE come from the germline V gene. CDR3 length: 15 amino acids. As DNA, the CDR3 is TGTGCCAGCAGCGTAGCGGGGAGGCCCTACAATGAGCAGTTCTTC. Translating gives CASSVAGRPYNEQFF. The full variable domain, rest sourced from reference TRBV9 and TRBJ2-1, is DSGVTQTPKHLITATGQRVTLRCSPRSGDLSVYWYQQSLDQGLQFLIQYYNGEERAKGNILERFSAQQFPDLHSELNLSSLELGDSALYFCASSVAGRPYNEQFFGPGTRLTVL.

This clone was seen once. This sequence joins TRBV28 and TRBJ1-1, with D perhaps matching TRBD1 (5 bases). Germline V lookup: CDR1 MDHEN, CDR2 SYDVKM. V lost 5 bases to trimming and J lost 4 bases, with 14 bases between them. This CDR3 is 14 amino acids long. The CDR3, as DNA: TGTGCCAGCAGTGTCCTCGGGGGAGGCACTGAAGCTTTCTTT. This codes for CASSVLGGGTEAFF.

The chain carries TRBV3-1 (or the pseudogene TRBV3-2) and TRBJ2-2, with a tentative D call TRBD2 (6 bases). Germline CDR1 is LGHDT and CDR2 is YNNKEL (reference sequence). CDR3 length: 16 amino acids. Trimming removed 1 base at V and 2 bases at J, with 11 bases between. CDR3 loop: CASSQGSGVNTGELFF. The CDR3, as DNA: TGTGCCAGCAGCCAAGGGTCGGGGGTCAACACCGGGGAGCTGTTTTTT.

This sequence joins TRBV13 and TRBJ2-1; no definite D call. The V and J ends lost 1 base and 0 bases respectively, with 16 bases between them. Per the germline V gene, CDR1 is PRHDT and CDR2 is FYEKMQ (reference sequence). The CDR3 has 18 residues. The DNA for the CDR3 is TGTGCCAGCAGCTTAGTGGTAGATTCCTGGAGCTCCTACAATGAGCAGTTCTTC. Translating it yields CASSLVVDSWSSYNEQFF.

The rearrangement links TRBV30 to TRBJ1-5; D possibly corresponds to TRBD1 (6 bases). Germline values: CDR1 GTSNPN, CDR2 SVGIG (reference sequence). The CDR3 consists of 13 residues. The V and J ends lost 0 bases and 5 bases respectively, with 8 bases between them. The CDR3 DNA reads TGTGCCTGGAGTGTAGGGGGGGATCAGCCCCAGCATTTT. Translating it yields CAWSVGGDQPQHF. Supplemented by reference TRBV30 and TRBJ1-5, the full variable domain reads SQTIHQWPATLVQPVGSPLSLECTVEGTSNPNLYWYRQAAGRGLQLLFYSVGIGQISSEVPQNLSASRPQDRQFILSSKKLLLSDSGFYLCAWSVGGDQPQHFGDGTRLSIL.

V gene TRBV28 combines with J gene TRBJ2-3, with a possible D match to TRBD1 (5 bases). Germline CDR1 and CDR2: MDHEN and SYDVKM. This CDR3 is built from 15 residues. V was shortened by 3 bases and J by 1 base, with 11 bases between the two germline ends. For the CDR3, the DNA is TGTGCCAGCAGTTTGATAGGCAGGGGCACAGATACGCAGTATTTT. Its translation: CASSLIGRGTDTQYF. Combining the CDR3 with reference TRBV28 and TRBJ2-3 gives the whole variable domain DVKVTQSSRYLVKRTGEKVFLECVQDMDHENMFWYRQDPGLGLRLIYFSYDVKMKEKGDIPEGYSVSREKKERFSLILESASTNQTSMYLCASSLIGRGTDTQYFGPGTRLTVL.

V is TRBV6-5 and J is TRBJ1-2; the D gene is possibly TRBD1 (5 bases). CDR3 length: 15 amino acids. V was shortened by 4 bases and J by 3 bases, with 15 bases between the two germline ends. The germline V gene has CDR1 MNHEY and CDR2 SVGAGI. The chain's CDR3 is CASSWGGRVDYGYTF. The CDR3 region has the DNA TGTGCCAGCAGTTGGGGGGGGAGGGTCGACTATGGCTACACCTTC.

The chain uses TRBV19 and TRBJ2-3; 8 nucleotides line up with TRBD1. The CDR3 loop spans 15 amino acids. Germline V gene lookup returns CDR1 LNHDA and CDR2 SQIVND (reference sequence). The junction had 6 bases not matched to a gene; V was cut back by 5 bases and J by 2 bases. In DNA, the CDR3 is TGTGCCAGTAGTCTAAGACAGGGGTCCACAGATACGCAGTATTTT. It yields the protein CASSLRQGSTDTQYF. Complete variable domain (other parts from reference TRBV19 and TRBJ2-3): DGGITQSPKYLFRKEGQNVTLSCEQNLNHDAMYWYRQDPGQGLRLIYYSQIVNDFQKGDIAEGYSVSREKKESFPLTVTSAQKNPTAFYLCASSLRQGSTDTQYFGPGTRLTVL.

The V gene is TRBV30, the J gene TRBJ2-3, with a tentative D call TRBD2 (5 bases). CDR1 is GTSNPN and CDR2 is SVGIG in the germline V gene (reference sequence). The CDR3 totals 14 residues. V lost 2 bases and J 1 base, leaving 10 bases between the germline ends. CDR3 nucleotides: TGTGCCTGGAGTCGGCGGGTACGCACAGATACGCAGTATTTT. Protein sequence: CAWSRRVRTDTQYF.

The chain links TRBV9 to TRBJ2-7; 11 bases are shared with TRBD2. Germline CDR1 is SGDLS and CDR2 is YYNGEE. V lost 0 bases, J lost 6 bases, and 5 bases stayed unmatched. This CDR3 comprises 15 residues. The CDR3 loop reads CASSVDLAGGSEQYF. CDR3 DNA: TGTGCCAGCAGCGTAGATCTAGCGGGAGGATCCGAGCAGTACTTC.

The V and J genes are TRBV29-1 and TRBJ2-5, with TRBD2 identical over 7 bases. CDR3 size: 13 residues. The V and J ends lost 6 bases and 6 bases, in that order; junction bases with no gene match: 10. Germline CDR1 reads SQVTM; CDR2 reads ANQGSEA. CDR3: CSVPFSGRQTQYF. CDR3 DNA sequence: TGCAGCGTCCCTTTTAGCGGGCGGCAGACCCAGTACTTC.

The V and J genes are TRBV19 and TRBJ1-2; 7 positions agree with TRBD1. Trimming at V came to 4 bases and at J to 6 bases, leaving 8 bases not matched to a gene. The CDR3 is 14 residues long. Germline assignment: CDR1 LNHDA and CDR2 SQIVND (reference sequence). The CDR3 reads CASSNQGTGDGYTF. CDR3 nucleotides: TGTGCCAGTAGTAACCAAGGAACAGGGGATGGCTACACCTTC.

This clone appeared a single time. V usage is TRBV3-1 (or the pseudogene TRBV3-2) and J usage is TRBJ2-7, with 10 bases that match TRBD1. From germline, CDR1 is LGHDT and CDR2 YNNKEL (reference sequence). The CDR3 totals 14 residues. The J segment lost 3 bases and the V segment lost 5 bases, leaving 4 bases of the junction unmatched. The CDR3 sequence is CASSYRDRGYEQYF. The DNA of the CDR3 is TGTGCCAGCAGCTACCGGGACAGGGGCTACGAGCAGTACTTC.

Here the CDR3 reads CASTLPEVSSGANVLTF. Here the CDR3 DNA reads TGTGCCAGCACCCTCCCCGAGGTCAGCTCTGGGGCCAACGTCCTGACTTTC. The chain employs TRBV2 and TRBJ2-6; D remains ambiguous. CDR3 length: 17 residues. The germline gives CDR1 SNHLY, CDR2 FYNNEI. V dropped 7 bases and J dropped 0 bases, with 16 bases sitting between them.

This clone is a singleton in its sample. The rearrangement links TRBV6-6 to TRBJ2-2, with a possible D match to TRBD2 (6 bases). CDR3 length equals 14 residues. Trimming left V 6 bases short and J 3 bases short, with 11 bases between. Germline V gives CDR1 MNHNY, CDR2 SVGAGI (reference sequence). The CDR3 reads CASRDTGDTGELFF. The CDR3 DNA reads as TGTGCCAGCAGGGACACGGGGGACACCGGGGAGCTGTTTTTT.